The 17 T cell receptor beta chains listed next were all sequenced from one sample in a study of identical twins. MiXCR, applied by TCRdb to the 5' RACE reads, yields one record per CDR3 protein. The table lists around 1.7 million distinct CDR3 sequences, around 33% of them singletons. Sequencing was carried out using cord blood. The receptor set was obtained from a newborn girl in good health.

This clonotype has more than one count but fewer than ten. The chain recombines TRBV18 with TRBJ2-7, with 9 bases fitting TRBD2. The CDR3 is 18 amino acids. The V gene end was trimmed by 0 bases and the J gene end by 1 base; junction bases not matched to a gene: 10. From germline, CDR1 is KGHSH and CDR2 LQKENI. The CDR3 region is CASSPPYSGGIFSYEQYF. As DNA, the CDR3 is TGTGCCAGCTCACCACCATATAGCGGGGGAATTTTTTCCTACGAGCAGTACTTC.

The chain links TRBV5-6 to TRBJ1-1; D is perhaps TRBD1 (6 bases). Germline loops: CDR1 SGHDT, CDR2 YYEEEE. Trimming cost V 1 base and J 1 base, with 14 bases left between them. This CDR3 contains 16 residues. The CDR3 protein is CASSLRGGRGNTEAFF. The DNA for the CDR3 is TGTGCCAGCAGCTTGCGTGGGGGCAGGGGGAACACTGAAGCTTTCTTT.

The chain links TRBV28 to TRBJ2-3; 7 bases map to TRBD1. CDR1 and CDR2 (germline): MDHEN, SYDVKM. The CDR3 covers 17 residues. The V and J ends lost 3 bases and 1 base, in that order; junction bases with no gene match: 10. Written as DNA, the CDR3 is TGTGCCAGCAGTTTTCCCCTAGGGGGCTACGGCACAGATACGCAGTATTTT. It specifies CASSFPLGGYGTDTQYF.

J is TRBJ2-3 and V is TRBV6-2 or TRBV6-3, with D perhaps assigned TRBD1 or TRBD2 (6 bases each). V shed 5 bases and J shed 0 bases, with 15 bases lying between them. The germline V gene encodes CDR1 MNHEY and CDR2 SVGEGT. The CDR3 is 16 residues long. The CDR3 spells CASSTRGPVSTDTQYF. CDR3 bases: TGTGCCAGCAGTACCCGGGGGCCAGTGAGCACAGATACGCAGTATTTT.

The V gene is TRBV3-1, the J gene TRBJ1-6; D gene unclear. Per germline, CDR1 LGHDT and CDR2 YNNKEL (reference sequence). This CDR3 spans 18 amino acids. Between the trimmed V and J ends, which lost 0 bases and 0 bases, there was a span of 12 bases. The CDR3 region is CASSQDGRGSSYNSPLHF. CDR3 bases: TGTGCCAGCAGCCAAGATGGTAGAGGGAGCTCCTATAATTCACCCCTCCACTTT.

CDR3 amino acids: CASSSPEYSYEQYF. Written as DNA, the CDR3 is TGCGCCAGCAGCTCGCCCGAATACTCCTACGAGCAGTACTTC. This chain uses TRBV5-1 with TRBJ2-5; D remains unclear. The J call may not be correct, given that the DNA end is closer to TRBJ2-7. Germline V lookup: CDR1 SGHRS, CDR2 YFSETQ. This CDR3 region has 14 residues.

The chain has TRBV11-2 and TRBJ2-1; D is undetermined. Germline V gene sequence: CDR1 SGHAT, CDR2 FQNNGV. The V and J ends lost 4 bases and 0 bases respectively, with 10 bases between them. The CDR3 is 15 residues long. The CDR3: CASSSLLSSYNEQFF. Here the CDR3 DNA reads TGTGCCAGCAGCTCCCTACTGAGCTCCTACAATGAGCAGTTCTTC. The full variable domain, with the rest looked up from reference TRBV11-2 and TRBJ2-1, is EAGVAQSPRYKIIEKRQSVAFWCNPISGHATLYWYQQILGQGPKLLIQFQNNGVVDDSQLPKDRFSAERLKGVDSTLKIQPAKLEDSAVYLCASSSLLSSYNEQFFGPGTRLTVL.

This clonotype occurred a few times. This rearrangement joins TRBV20-1 to TRBJ2-3; maybe TRBD1 (5 bases). V lost 3 bases, J lost 1 base, and 8 bases lay in between. This CDR3 comprises 13 residues. Germline assignment: CDR1 DFQATT and CDR2 SNEGSKA (reference sequence). CDR3 protein: CSASARGTDTQYF. In DNA form, the CDR3 reads TGCAGTGCTAGTGCCAGGGGCACAGATACGCAGTATTTT.

The rearrangement links TRBV24-1 to TRBJ1-2; unclear D gene. Trimming took off 3 bases at V and 2 bases at J, with 6 bases between the two ends. The germline V gene has CDR1 KGHDR and CDR2 SFDVKD. This CDR3 has 13 residues. CDR3 residues: CATSDVKNYGYTF. The DNA for the CDR3 is TGTGCCACCAGTGATGTCAAAAACTATGGCTACACCTTC.

This clonotype was observed a handful of times. This sequence joins TRBV20-1 and TRBJ2-7, with D tentatively TRBD2 (5 bases). The V end lost 0 bases, the J end lost 1 base, and 7 bases lay between the germline ends. The CDR3 is 13 residues long. CDR1 is DFQATT, CDR2 SNEGSKA, per germline (reference sequence). The CDR3 protein is CSARDTGSYEQYF. As DNA, the CDR3 is TGCAGTGCTAGAGATACGGGGTCCTACGAGCAGTACTTC.

The rearrangement links TRBV6-6 to TRBJ2-7; unclear D gene. This CDR3 is built from 13 residues. Trimming took off 3 bases at V and 6 bases at J, with 12 bases between the two ends. Germline CDR1 MNHNY, CDR2 SVGAGI (reference sequence). The CDR3 DNA reads as TGTGCCAGCAGTTATCAAGACCCCCCCGAGCAGTACTTC. This translates into CASSYQDPPEQYF.

This clonotype was seen more than once but under ten times. The V and J genes are TRBV4-2 and TRBJ2-4; possibly TRBD2 for D (5 bases). Trimming removed 1 base from V and 4 bases from J, with 8 bases in between. From germline, CDR1 is LGHNA and CDR2 YNFKEQ. The CDR3 consists of 14 residues. CDR3 DNA: TGTGCCAGCAGCCAAGGGCGGACTAAAAACATTCAGTACTTC. Translating gives CASSQGRTKNIQYF.

As for this clonotype: A much larger clone lies one base from this, so it may be a read error. The DNA of the CDR3 is TGTGCCAGCAGTAGACTAGCGGGAGTTGAGACCCAGTTCTTC. Translating it yields CASSRLAGVETQFF. The V and J genes are TRBV28 and TRBJ2-1; 12 nucleotides align to TRBD2. The junction had 9 bases not matched to a gene; V was cut back by 5 bases and J by 13 bases. CDR1 and CDR2 from the germline V gene are MDHEN and SYDVKM. This CDR3 is 14 amino acids long.

The chain recombines TRBV7-9 with TRBJ2-2, with a possible D match to TRBD2 (6 bases). The germline V gene encodes CDR1 SEHNR and CDR2 FQNEAQ (reference sequence). The CDR3 contains 16 residues. The V and J ends lost 1 base and 2 bases respectively, with 11 bases between them. The CDR3 nucleotides read TGTGCCAGCAGCTTAGTTGGTAGCGGTAACACCGGGGAGCTGTTTTTT. Its protein is CASSLVGSGNTGELFF. The full variable domain, with the rest looked up from reference TRBV7-9 and TRBJ2-2, is DTGVSQNPRHKITKRGQNVTFRCDPISEHNRLYWYRQTLGQGPEFLTYFQNEAQLEKSRLLSDRFSAERPKGSFSTLEIQRTEQGDSAMYLCASSLVGSGNTGELFFGEGSRLTVL.

This clonotype was seen a handful of times. The chain employs TRBV29-1 and TRBJ2-1, with D unresolved. Trimming removed 6 bases from V and 7 bases from J, with 16 bases in between. This CDR3 region has 13 residues. Germline V lookup: CDR1 SQVTM, CDR2 ANQGSEA. CDR3 region: CSVVVPPRNEQFF. The DNA of the CDR3 is TGCAGCGTGGTAGTCCCCCCGCGAAATGAGCAGTTCTTC.

V and J are TRBV20-1 and TRBJ2-5; D is unresolved. TRBJ2-7 matches the DNA end more closely, so the J call is doubtful. CDR1 and CDR2 (germline): DFQATT, SNEGSKA (reference sequence). CDR3 length equals 14 residues. CDR3 DNA: TGCAGTGCAAAGCTAGGTAGAAGGCCCTACGAGCAGTACTTC. Its translation is CSAKLGRRPYEQYF.

V and J are TRBV20-1 and TRBJ2-5; TRBD2 matches at 9 bases. This CDR3 spans 14 amino acids. Trimming cost V 6 bases and J 2 bases; bases outside gene matches: 7. Germline CDR1 reads DFQATT; CDR2 reads SNEGSKA (reference sequence). The CDR3 DNA is TGCAGTGCCCCGGACCTAGCGGGGCAAGAGACCCAGTACTTC. Translating it yields CSAPDLAGQETQYF.